The 30 T cell receptor beta chains given below trace back to one sample, sequenced in a study of blood T cell repertoires in COVID-19. The table came from immunoSEQ multiplex PCR; TCRdb's copy has only in-frame clones and leaves some out. The sample carries some 94,000 clones, about 83% recorded once. Sample: peripheral blood. These receptors were obtained from a woman in her sixties or seventies with COVID-19, enrolled during active disease.

The V call is TRBV2, the J call TRBJ2-3; 8 positions match TRBD2. Germline CDR1 reads SNHLY; CDR2 reads FYNNEI. CDR3 length: 18 amino acids. Losses at the gene ends were 6 bases for V and 1 base for J; bases not matched to a gene: 15. CDR3 coding DNA: TGTGCCAGCAGAAGAACTACCTTTGCGGGGGGACGCACAGATACGCAGTATTTT. This codes for CASRRTTFAGGRTDTQYF. The variable domain in full, with the rest retrieved from reference TRBV2 and TRBJ2-3, is EPEVTQTPSHQVTQMGQEVILRCVPISNHLYFYWYRQILGQKVEFLVSFYNNEISEKSEIFDDQFSVERPDGSNFTLKIRSTKLEDSAMYFCASRRTTFAGGRTDTQYFGPGTRLTVL.

V and J are TRBV5-1 and TRBJ2-2, with TRBD2 matching over 7 bases. After removal of 5 bases from V and 0 bases from J, the junction contained 7 bases not matched to a gene. The CDR3 totals 16 residues. Looked up from germline, CDR1 is SGHRS and CDR2 is YFSETQ. The CDR3 loop is CASSYDGGTNTGELFF. The CDR3 DNA sequence: TGCGCCAGCAGTTACGACGGGGGGACGAACACCGGGGAGCTGTTTTTT.

The V gene is TRBV29-1, the J gene TRBJ1-1, with 7 bases matching TRBD1. Germline loops: CDR1 SQVTM, CDR2 ANQGSEA. This CDR3 comprises 13 residues. V was pared by 4 bases and J by 2 bases, with 4 bases of the junction left unmatched. This CDR3 is CSVGDRQNTEAFF. CDR3 bases: TGCAGCGTTGGGGACAGACAAAACACTGAAGCTTTCTTT.

A note on this clone: The same CDR3 is also encoded by other DNA sequences in this sample. The V and J genes are TRBV18 and TRBJ2-5, with 7 bases identical to TRBD1. The CDR3 length is 13 residues. The trim removed 6 bases at V and 2 bases at J, leaving 3 bases unmatched. CDR1 and CDR2 from the germline V gene are KGHSH and LQKENI. For the CDR3, the DNA is TGTGCCAGCTCTCCGGACAGGCAAGAGACCCAGTACTTC. Translated, it gives CASSPDRQETQYF. The full variable domain, its missing parts supplied by reference TRBV18 and TRBJ2-5, is NAGVMQNPRHLVRRRGQEARLRCSPMKGHSHVYWYRQLPEEGLKFMVYLQKENIIDESGMPKERFSAEFPKEGPSILRIQQVVRGDSAAYFCASSPDRQETQYFGPGTRLLVL.

This clone was detected only once. This rearrangement joins TRBV6-4 to TRBJ1-1, with 7 bases matching TRBD1. After removal of 5 bases from V and 2 bases from J, the junction contained 8 bases not matched to a gene. The CDR3 spans 15 residues. Per germline, CDR1 MRHNA and CDR2 SNTAGT. CDR3 bases: TGTGCCAGCAGTAAACACAGGGGCGGTAACACTGAAGCTTTCTTT. It yields the protein CASSKHRGGNTEAFF.

The chain recombines TRBV7-2 with TRBJ1-2; 12 bases align to TRBD1. CDR3 length: 14 residues. The germline V gene encodes CDR1 SGHTA and CDR2 FQGNSA. J was trimmed by 8 bases and V by 5 bases; bases with no gene match: 6. The CDR3 reads CASSRGQGASGYTF. In nucleotides, the CDR3 is TGTGCCAGCAGCCGGGGACAGGGGGCGAGCGGCTACACCTTC.

The V call is TRBV30, the J call TRBJ1-1; possibly TRBD1 for D (5 bases). V lost 2 bases and J lost 2, with 9 bases in between. This CDR3 has 13 residues. Germline V gives CDR1 GTSNPN, CDR2 SVGIG (reference sequence). This chain's CDR3 is CAWSSQGNTEAFF. As DNA, the CDR3 is TGTGCCTGGAGTTCTCAGGGAAACACTGAAGCTTTCTTT.

J is TRBJ1-1 and V is TRBV14; no firm D call. Germline CDR1 is SGHDN and CDR2 is FVKESK. The CDR3 is made up of 13 amino acids. Deletions cut 8 bases from V and 0 bases from J, with 10 bases between. CDR3 protein: CASSGNMNTEAFF. The CDR3 DNA reads as TGTGCCAGCTCGGGAAACATGAACACTGAAGCTTTCTTT.

This chain connects TRBV6-5 to TRBJ1-1; no definite D call. CDR1 MNHEY and CDR2 SVGAGI come from the germline V gene. V was cut by 2 bases and J by 2 bases, with 6 bases left in between. The CDR3 runs to 13 residues. In DNA form, the CDR3 reads TGTGCCAGCAGTTACGGGCCCAACACTGAAGCTTTCTTT. This encodes CASSYGPNTEAFF.

The chain recombines TRBV5-1 with TRBJ1-3; D not resolved. In germline, CDR1 is SGHRS, CDR2 YFSETQ. The CDR3 has 16 residues. The V end was cut by 1 base, the J end by 0 bases, with 11 bases between. CDR3 sequence reads: CASSLFSAFSGNTIYF. CDR3 DNA: TGCGCCAGCAGCTTGTTCAGCGCCTTCTCTGGAAACACCATATATTTT.

The V call is TRBV2, the J call TRBJ2-7; perhaps TRBD2 as D (5 bases). Trimming shortened V by 0 bases and J by 2 bases, and 8 bases separated the two germline ends. Germline V gene lookup returns CDR1 SNHLY and CDR2 FYNNEI. CDR3 size: 14 residues. The CDR3 DNA is TGTGCCAGCAGTGAAGCAGGGAGTCCCTACGAGCAGTACTTC. Its protein is CASSEAGSPYEQYF.

The chain uses TRBV11-2 and TRBJ1-4; possible D gene TRBD1, 6 bases. The CDR3 has 14 residues. CDR1 and CDR2 (germline): SGHAT, FQNNGV. The V end lost 7 bases, the J end lost 2 bases, and 11 bases lay between the germline ends. The CDR3 region has the DNA TGTGCCAGCACGATCCAGGGGACTAATGAAAAACTGTTTTTT. It codes for CASTIQGTNEKLFF.

Points on this clone: Other DNA sequences in this specimen translate into the identical CDR3. V is TRBV7-2 and J is TRBJ1-2, with D possibly being TRBD1 (5 bases). The V gene's germline CDR1 is SGHTA and CDR2 FQGNSA. V lost 5 bases, J lost 5 bases, and 12 bases lay in between. The CDR3 has 13 amino acids. The CDR3 here is CASSAGQGYGYTF. CDR3 nucleotide sequence: TGTGCCAGCAGCGCGGGGCAGGGATATGGCTACACCTTC.

The chain carries TRBV12-5 and TRBJ2-3, with 8 bases identical to TRBD2. The CDR3 runs 14 residues. Per germline, CDR1 LGHNT and CDR2 FRNRAP. V gave up 7 bases and J gave up 5 bases; unmatched junction bases: 8. In DNA, the CDR3 is TGTGCTAGTGCGAGGAGCGGGAGCCGAGATACGCAGTATTTT. Protein sequence: CASARSGSRDTQYF.

V gene TRBV9 combines with J gene TRBJ1-1, with D maybe TRBD1 (5 bases). CDR3 length: 14 amino acids. Trimming removed 4 bases at V and 1 base at J, with 11 bases between. Per germline, CDR1 SGDLS and CDR2 YYNGEE. The CDR3 here is CASSFQTENTEAFF. The DNA of the CDR3 is TGTGCCAGCAGCTTCCAGACAGAGAACACTGAAGCTTTCTTT. The variable domain in full, with the rest retrieved from reference TRBV9 and TRBJ1-1, is DSGVTQTPKHLITATGQRVTLRCSPRSGDLSVYWYQQSLDQGLQFLIQYYNGEERAKGNILERFSAQQFPDLHSELNLSSLELGDSALYFCASSFQTENTEAFFGQGTRLTVV.

A few counts support this clone. The gene calls are TRBV7-9 and TRBJ2-7; 8 bases agree with TRBD1. Germline V gives CDR1 SEHNR, CDR2 FQNEAQ (reference sequence). This CDR3 has 12 residues. Trimming removed 5 bases from V and 6 bases from J; junction bases left unmatched: 3. The CDR3 loop is CASSGQGPEQYF. CDR3 nucleotide sequence: TGTGCCAGCAGCGGACAGGGACCCGAGCAGTACTTC. The full variable domain, its missing parts supplied by reference TRBV7-9 and TRBJ2-7, is DTGVSQNPRHKITKRGQNVTFRCDPISEHNRLYWYRQTLGQGPEFLTYFQNEAQLEKSRLLSDRFSAERPKGSFSTLEIQRTEQGDSAMYLCASSGQGPEQYFGPGTRLTVT.

The gene calls are TRBV28 and TRBJ2-7, with 9 bases aligning to TRBD2. Trimming removed 7 bases from V and 2 bases from J; junction bases left unmatched: 9. Germline V gives CDR1 MDHEN, CDR2 SYDVKM. This CDR3 comprises 15 residues. The CDR3 coding sequence is TGTGCCAGCATTACTTCTAGCGGGGCGACCTACGAGCAGTACTTC. Encoded protein: CASITSSGATYEQYF.

The CDR3 DNA follows: TGTGCCTCCAACTCCGGGACAGGGGGCTCCTATAATTCACCCCTCCACTTT. It translates to CASNSGTGGSYNSPLHF. The chain links TRBV30 to TRBJ1-6, with TRBD1 matching 11 bases. Trimming at V came to 7 bases and at J to 0 bases, leaving 8 bases not matched to a gene. The germline CDR1 and CDR2 sequences are GTSNPN and SVGIG (reference sequence). The CDR3 is 17 amino acids. Complete variable domain (other parts from reference TRBV30 and TRBJ1-6): SQTIHQWPATLVQPVGSPLSLECTVEGTSNPNLYWYRQAAGRGLQLLFYSVGIGQISSEVPQNLSASRPQDRQFILSSKKLLLSDSGFYLCASNSGTGGSYNSPLHFGNGTRLTVT.

V usage is TRBV7-9 and J usage is TRBJ2-5, with D perhaps TRBD2 (5 bases). CDR3 length: 13 amino acids. The V end was cut by 6 bases, the J end by 1 base, with 9 bases between. Germline assignment: CDR1 SEHNR and CDR2 FQNEAQ (reference sequence). In DNA form, the CDR3 reads TGTGCCAGCAGGGAGGACTTCCAAGAGACCCAGTACTTC. It specifies CASREDFQETQYF.

This clone was counted a single time. At the DNA level, this CDR3 is encoded by other sequences in the same sample as well. DNA for the CDR3: TGTGCCAGTAGTATCGGACAAATGAACACTGAAGCTTTCTTT. Translated, it gives CASSIGQMNTEAFF. The chain recombines TRBV19 with TRBJ1-1; D might be TRBD1 (5 bases). The ends were cut back, 3 bases at V and 0 bases at J, with 8 bases in the middle. From germline, CDR1 is LNHDA and CDR2 SQIVND (reference sequence). The CDR3 covers 14 residues.

The CDR3 region has the DNA TGTGCCAGTACCAGGCTAGCGGGGGGAAATATGGAGCAGTTCTTC. This gives the protein CASTRLAGGNMEQFF. The rearrangement uses TRBV19 and TRBJ2-1, with 11 bases lining up with TRBD2. Trimming removed 7 bases from V and 10 bases from J; junction bases left unmatched: 12. Germline V CDR1 and CDR2: LNHDA, SQIVND (reference sequence). CDR3 size: 15 residues.

The chain links TRBV6-2 or TRBV6-3 to TRBJ2-1; 9 positions agree with TRBD2. The CDR3 is 14 amino acids. Per the germline V gene, CDR1 is MNHEY and CDR2 is SVGEGT. V gave up 6 bases and J gave up 12 bases; unmatched junction bases: 12. The CDR3 DNA is TGTGCCAGCAGCGAGCGGGGGGCCGGGCTGGGGCAGTTCTTC. The encoded protein is CASSERGAGLGQFF.

This chain links TRBV30 with TRBJ2-5; 7 bases map to TRBD1. Germline loops: CDR1 GTSNPN, CDR2 SVGIG (reference sequence). The CDR3 runs 14 residues. The V segment lost 8 bases and the J segment 5 bases; nucleotides outside the gene matches: 14. CDR3 amino acids: CAQQGTALGETQYF. In DNA, the CDR3 is TGTGCCCAACAAGGGACAGCCCTGGGGGAGACCCAGTACTTC.

The chain combines TRBV19 with TRBJ1-5; the D gene is possibly TRBD1 (6 bases). The V and J ends lost 4 bases and 2 bases respectively, with 12 bases between them. Germline lookup yields CDR1 LNHDA and CDR2 SQIVND (reference sequence). This CDR3 has 15 residues. The CDR3 here is CASSKSRGGNQPQHF. The CDR3, as DNA: TGTGCCAGTAGTAAATCCAGGGGAGGCAATCAGCCCCAGCATTTT.

The V and J genes are TRBV6-2 or TRBV6-3 and TRBJ2-5, with D perhaps TRBD2 (6 bases). V gave up 5 bases and J gave up 5 bases, with 18 bases separating them. From germline, CDR1 is MNHEY and CDR2 SVGEGT. The CDR3 extends over 15 amino acids. This chain's CDR3 is CASSLDRLVSETQYF. The DNA of the CDR3 is TGTGCCAGCAGTCTAGACCGACTAGTCAGTGAGACCCAGTACTTC.

V gene TRBV5-1 combines with J gene TRBJ2-5; 13 bases align to TRBD2. This CDR3 has 17 residues. V dropped 2 bases and J dropped 5; count of bases not matched to a gene: 9. CDR1 SGHRS and CDR2 YFSETQ come from the germline V gene. CDR3 amino acids: CASSLLAGGPSTETQYF. The CDR3 DNA reads as TGCGCCAGCAGCTTACTAGCGGGGGGGCCTAGTACCGAGACCCAGTACTTC.

The chain joins TRBV7-9 to TRBJ1-1; 9 bases map to TRBD1. The V and J ends lost 3 bases and 3 bases, in that order; junction bases with no gene match: 5. The CDR3 spans 15 residues. Germline V gene sequence: CDR1 SEHNR, CDR2 FQNEAQ (reference sequence). As DNA, the CDR3 is TGTGCCAGCAGCTTGGGGACAGGGTGGGACACTGAAGCTTTCTTT. This translates into CASSLGTGWDTEAFF.

DNA of the CDR3: TGTGCCAGCAGTAGGCGACAGGGAAGTGAGCAGTACTTC. It yields the protein CASSRRQGSEQYF. This chain connects TRBV6-2 or TRBV6-3 to TRBJ2-7, with 7 positions matching TRBD1. The CDR3 loop spans 13 amino acids. Germline trimming cut 5 bases from V and 7 bases from J; bases unmatched to any gene: 8. In germline, CDR1 is MNHEY, CDR2 SVGEGT.

The chain is built from TRBV6-5 and TRBJ2-7; a possible D gene is TRBD2 (6 bases). Trimming took 0 bases from V and 7 from J, leaving 13 bases between them. Germline lookup yields CDR1 MNHEY and CDR2 SVGAGI. This CDR3 contains 14 residues. CDR3 loop: CASSYSVAGQEQYF. In nucleotides, the CDR3 is TGTGCCAGCAGTTACTCGGTGGCGGGGCAAGAGCAGTACTTC.

Concerning this clone itself: Compared with germline, one end of the junction differs, possibly owing to a read error. The chain's CDR3 is CGSLASTGELFF. For the CDR3, the DNA is TGCGGGAGCCTAGCGAGTACCGGGGAGCTGTTTTTT. This sequence joins TRBV6-5 and TRBJ2-2; TRBD2 is a possible D gene (6 bases). In germline, CDR1 is MNHEY, CDR2 SVGAGI. The CDR3 is made up of 12 amino acids.